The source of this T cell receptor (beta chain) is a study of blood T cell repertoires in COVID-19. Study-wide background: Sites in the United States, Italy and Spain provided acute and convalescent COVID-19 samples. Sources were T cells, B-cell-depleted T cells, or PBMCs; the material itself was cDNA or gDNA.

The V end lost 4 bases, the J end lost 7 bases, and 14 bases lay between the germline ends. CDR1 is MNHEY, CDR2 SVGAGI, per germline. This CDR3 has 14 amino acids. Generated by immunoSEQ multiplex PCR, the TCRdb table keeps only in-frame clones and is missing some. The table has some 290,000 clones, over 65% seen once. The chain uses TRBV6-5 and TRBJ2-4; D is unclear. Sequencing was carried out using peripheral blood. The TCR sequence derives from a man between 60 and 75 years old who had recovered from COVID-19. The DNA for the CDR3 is TGTGCCAGCAGTTCTGCTAGTAGTCCCAACATTCAGTACTTC. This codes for CASSSASSPNIQYF.